A single sample gave rise to the 16 T cell receptor beta chains below, sequenced in a study of T cell changes during pregnancy in multiple sclerosis. TCRdb keeps only in-frame clones here, not all; method: immunoSEQ multiplex PCR. Counted here are 85,000 to 90,000 clones, less than 95% occurring once; the ten biggest clones make up around 2%. The material sequenced was peripheral blood, taken in the first trimester of pregnancy. All receptors derive from a female donor in good health, enrolled as a control in a pregnancy study.

The chain recombines TRBV20-1 with TRBJ2-5, with TRBD1 matching over 7 bases. The CDR3 has 10 amino acids. Trimming removed 6 bases from V and 9 bases from J; junction bases left unmatched: 4. The germline V gene has CDR1 DFQATT and CDR2 SNEGSKA (reference sequence). The CDR3 loop reads CSAGTGAQYF. DNA for the CDR3: TGCAGTGCGGGAACAGGGGCCCAGTACTTC.

This chain links TRBV28 with TRBJ1-2; D unclear. The CDR3 extends over 12 amino acids. Trimming took off 4 bases at V and 4 bases at J, with 7 bases between the two ends. The germline gives CDR1 MDHEN, CDR2 SYDVKM. Here the CDR3 reads CASSSAVYGYTF. CDR3 bases: TGTGCCAGCAGTTCCGCAGTCTATGGCTACACCTTC.

The rearrangement links TRBV27 to TRBJ1-5; TRBD1 matches 10 bases. CDR3 length equals 16 residues. Germline-derived CDR1 and CDR2 are MNHEY and SMNVEV (reference sequence). Losses at the gene ends were 10 bases for V and 4 bases for J; bases not matched to a gene: 13. The CDR3 region is CATPGDRGVGNQPQHF. CDR3 sequence (DNA): TGTGCCACCCCTGGGGACAGGGGAGTGGGTAATCAGCCCCAGCATTTT.

The V and J genes are TRBV29-1 and TRBJ2-4; a possible D gene is TRBD2 (5 bases). The germline CDR1 and CDR2 sequences are SQVTM and ANQGSEA. Trimming took off 1 base at V and 8 bases at J, with 12 bases between the two ends. This CDR3 has 13 amino acids. The DNA of the CDR3 is TGCAGCGTTGAAGGGAATGGAGGTGACATTCAGTACTTC. Translation gives CSVEGNGGDIQYF.

The rearrangement uses TRBV10-3 and TRBJ1-1; perhaps TRBD1 as D (5 bases). The CDR3 runs 13 residues. Trimming shortened V by 6 bases and J by 2 bases, and 10 bases separated the two germline ends. Germline CDR1 and CDR2: ENHRY and SYGVKD. This CDR3 is CAISPTGNTEAFF. CDR3 coding DNA: TGTGCCATCAGCCCAACAGGCAACACTGAAGCTTTCTTT.

This clone was found once. The gene calls are TRBV28 and TRBJ2-3; 8 nucleotides align to TRBD2. The CDR3 sequence is 15 residues long. Germline assignment: CDR1 MDHEN and CDR2 SYDVKM. V lost 7 bases and J lost 6; bases outside the gene matches: 12. As DNA, the CDR3 is TGTGCCAGCAACTCCGGGACTAGTTCATCTGATACGCAGTATTTT. It codes for CASNSGTSSSDTQYF.

The chain uses TRBV21-1 and TRBJ2-2; whether TRBD1, the table's D call, matches the DNA was not checked. TRBV21-1 is deemed a pseudogene. CDR3 length: 18 amino acids. The CDR3 loop reads CASSKGPDGTGDAGELFF. CDR3 coding DNA: TGTGCCAGCAGCAAAGGCCCCGATGGGACAGGGGACGCCGGGGAGCTGTTTTTT.

The chain links TRBV4-1 to TRBJ1-4, with D possibly being TRBD1 (5 bases). Looked up from germline, CDR1 is MGHRA and CDR2 is YSYEKL. V dropped 1 base and J dropped 0 bases, with 9 bases sitting between them. The CDR3 runs to 16 residues. The CDR3 region has the DNA TGCGCCAGCAGCCAAGGACAGACCGCAACTAATGAAAAACTGTTTTTT. Protein: CASSQGQTATNEKLFF.

The chain combines TRBV7-3 with TRBJ1-5, with 9 bases identical to TRBD1. Germline assignment: CDR1 SGHTA and CDR2 FQGTGA. V trimming: 4 bases; J trimming: 4 bases; junction bases outside the gene matches: 2. The CDR3 runs to 14 residues. Written as DNA, the CDR3 is TGTGCCAGCAGCTGGACAGGGGAGAATCAGCCCCAGCATTTT. Protein: CASSWTGENQPQHF.

This clone showed up just once. The chain combines TRBV7-3 with TRBJ2-7; possibly TRBD2 for D (6 bases). The CDR3 extends over 13 amino acids. Germline V gives CDR1 SGHTA, CDR2 FQGTGA. The V end lost 1 base, the J end lost 9 bases, and 13 bases lay between the germline ends. The CDR3 region is CASSLNPGRMQYF. CDR3 nucleotide sequence: TGTGCCAGCAGCTTAAACCCCGGGAGAATGCAGTACTTC.

The chain carries TRBV11-3 and TRBJ2-1; TRBD1 aligns across 7 bases. This CDR3 region has 15 residues. The V gene end was trimmed by 5 bases and the J gene end by 4 bases; junction bases not matched to a gene: 8. Germline V gene data show CDR1 as SGHNT and CDR2 as YENEEA. In DNA, the CDR3 is TGTGCCAGCAGCCTAGGCGGACAGGCATACAATGAGCAGTTCTTC. This translates into CASSLGGQAYNEQFF.

The CDR3 nucleotides are TGTGCCAGCTCACCCTATAGGACAGGGACGGACTATGGCTACACCTTC. Its protein is CASSPYRTGTDYGYTF. V and J are TRBV18 and TRBJ1-2; 8 bases line up with TRBD1. The CDR3 consists of 16 residues. V trimming: 3 bases; J trimming: 3 bases; junction bases outside the gene matches: 9. Germline V lookup: CDR1 KGHSH, CDR2 LQKENI.

This rearrangement joins TRBV7-2 to TRBJ1-6; D perhaps matches TRBD1 (5 bases). With 5 bases removed from V and 9 bases from J, the gap between germline ends came to 8 bases. Germline V gives CDR1 SGHTA, CDR2 FQGNSA. This CDR3 region has 12 residues. The CDR3 reads CASSGQGSPLHF. CDR3 bases: TGTGCCAGCAGCGGCCAGGGTTCACCCCTCCACTTT.

The genes are TRBV9 and TRBJ2-1; 8 bases fit TRBD2. After removal of 0 bases from V and 10 bases from J, the junction contained 3 bases not matched to a gene. This CDR3 comprises 13 residues. Germline CDR1 SGDLS, CDR2 YYNGEE. DNA of the CDR3: TGTGCCAGCAGCGTAGAGGGCGGGGGGGAGCAGTTCTTC. Its protein product is CASSVEGGGEQFF.

The chain links TRBV5-4 to TRBJ2-2, with D perhaps matching TRBD1 (6 bases). Germline CDR1 is SGHNT and CDR2 is YYREEE (reference sequence). V gave up 3 bases and J gave up 3 bases, with 12 bases separating them. The CDR3 is 15 amino acids. The CDR3 nucleotides are TGTGCCAGCAGCTCCGGGACAACGGACACCGGGGAGCTGTTTTTT. Its protein product is CASSSGTTDTGELFF.

The CDR3 coding sequence is TGTGCCAGCAGTGAAAGGGGGCAAGGAGCTTTCTTT. It specifies CASSERGQGAFF. J is TRBJ1-1 and V is TRBV2; 7 bases are a match to TRBD1. Germline CDR1 and CDR2: SNHLY and FYNNEI. This CDR3 has 12 residues. The V gene end was trimmed by 2 bases and the J gene end by 10 bases; junction bases not matched to a gene: 4.